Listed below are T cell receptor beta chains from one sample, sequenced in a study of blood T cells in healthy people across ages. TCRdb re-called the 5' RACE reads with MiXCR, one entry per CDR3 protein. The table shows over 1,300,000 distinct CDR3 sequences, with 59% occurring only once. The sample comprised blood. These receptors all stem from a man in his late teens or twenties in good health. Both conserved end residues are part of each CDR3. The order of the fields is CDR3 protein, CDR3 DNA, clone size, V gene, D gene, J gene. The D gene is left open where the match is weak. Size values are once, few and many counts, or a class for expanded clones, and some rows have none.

cdr3_aa: CASGPGVGNEQFF
cdr3_nt: TGTGCCAGCGGGCCGGGAGTAGGTAATGAGCAGTTCTTC
clone_size: -
v_call: TRBV6-5
d_call: -
j_call: TRBJ2-1

cdr3_aa: CSVRDRGNQPQHF
cdr3_nt: TGCAGCGTCAGGGACAGGGGGAACCAGCCCCAGCATTTT
clone_size: -
v_call: TRBV29-1
d_call: TRBD1
j_call: TRBJ1-5

cdr3_aa: CASSQVTSGHNEQFF
cdr3_nt: TGCGCCAGCAGCCAAGTAACTAGCGGCCACAATGAGCAGTTCTTC
clone_size: -
v_call: TRBV4-1
d_call: TRBD2
j_call: TRBJ2-1

cdr3_aa: CSVGWKRGEAFF
cdr3_nt: TGCAGCGTTGGGTGGAAACGGGGTGAAGCTTTCTTT
clone_size: -
v_call: TRBV29-1
d_call: -
j_call: TRBJ1-1

cdr3_aa: CASSLAGVSGANVLTF
cdr3_nt: TGCGCCAGCAGCTTGGCCGGGGTATCTGGGGCCAACGTCCTGACTTTC
clone_size: few
v_call: TRBV5-1
d_call: -
j_call: TRBJ2-6

cdr3_aa: CASSLQGLGGNEQYF
cdr3_nt: TGTGCCAGCAGCCTACAGGGTCTAGGGGGCAATGAGCAGTACTTC
clone_size: -
v_call: TRBV6-5
d_call: TRBD1
j_call: TRBJ2-5

cdr3_aa: CASSLSPQGPHEQYF
cdr3_nt: TGTGCCAGCAGTTTATCCCCACAGGGGCCCCACGAGCAGTACTTC
clone_size: -
v_call: TRBV28
d_call: TRBD1
j_call: TRBJ2-7

cdr3_aa: CASSEYRVRDEQYF
cdr3_nt: TGTGCCAGCAGTGAGTACAGGGTCAGGGACGAGCAGTACTTC
clone_size: -
v_call: TRBV2
d_call: -
j_call: TRBJ2-7

cdr3_aa: CSVEDPRQGWETQYF
cdr3_nt: TGCAGCGTTGAAGATCCTAGACAGGGGTGGGAGACCCAGTACTTC
clone_size: few
v_call: TRBV29-1
d_call: TRBD1
j_call: TRBJ2-5

cdr3_aa: CASSLKGHAEYEQYF
cdr3_nt: TGTGCCAGCAGCTTAAAGGGGCACGCGGAGTACGAGCAGTACTTC
clone_size: few
v_call: TRBV7-2
d_call: -
j_call: TRBJ2-7

cdr3_aa: CASSLTDRAGETQYF
cdr3_nt: TGTGCCAGCAGTTTGACGGACAGGGCTGGAGAGACCCAGTACTTC
clone_size: -
v_call: TRBV12-3/TRBV12-4
d_call: TRBD1
j_call: TRBJ2-5

cdr3_aa: CSVEGQGGQPQHF
cdr3_nt: TGCAGCGTCGAGGGGCAGGGCGGTCAGCCCCAGCATTTT
clone_size: -
v_call: TRBV29-1
d_call: -
j_call: TRBJ1-5

cdr3_aa: CSARDDGRGTDTQYF
cdr3_nt: TGCAGTGCTAGAGATGACGGCCGGGGAACAGATACGCAGTATTTT
clone_size: -
v_call: TRBV20-1
d_call: -
j_call: TRBJ2-3

cdr3_aa: CASSPTEVYDEQYF
cdr3_nt: TGTGCCAGCAGTCCGACAGAGGTTTACGACGAGCAGTACTTC
clone_size: few
v_call: TRBV6-5
d_call: -
j_call: TRBJ2-7

cdr3_aa: CASSQESNINTQYF
cdr3_nt: TGTGCCAGCAGCCAAGAATCGAACATCAATACGCAGTATTTT
clone_size: -
v_call: TRBV14
d_call: -
j_call: TRBJ2-3

cdr3_aa: CASSFAEQPQHF
cdr3_nt: TGTGCCAGCAGTTTCGCAGAGCAGCCCCAGCATTTT
clone_size: -
v_call: TRBV12-3/TRBV12-4
d_call: -
j_call: TRBJ1-5

cdr3_aa: CASSLDGLAGGLAKNIQYF
cdr3_nt: TGTGCCAGCAGCTTAGATGGGCTAGCGGGGGGGCTAGCCAAAAACATTCAGTACTTC
clone_size: -
v_call: TRBV11-3
d_call: TRBD2
j_call: TRBJ2-4

cdr3_aa: CASSQGWQTSTDTQYF
cdr3_nt: TGTGCCAGCAGTCAAGGGTGGCAGACTAGCACAGATACGCAGTATTTT
clone_size: -
v_call: TRBV28
d_call: -
j_call: TRBJ2-3

cdr3_aa: CSVRDGGNQPQHF
cdr3_nt: TGCAGCGTCCGGGACGGAGGGAATCAGCCCCAGCATTTT
clone_size: -
v_call: TRBV29-1
d_call: -
j_call: TRBJ1-5

cdr3_aa: CASRGRVLNYGYTF
cdr3_nt: TGTGCCAGCAGGGGCAGGGTTCTAAACTATGGCTACACCTTC
clone_size: -
v_call: TRBV6-5
d_call: -
j_call: TRBJ1-2

cdr3_aa: CSPKVDIFNEKLFF
cdr3_nt: TGCAGCCCGAAAGTTGACATCTTTAATGAAAAACTGTTTTTT
clone_size: -
v_call: TRBV20-1
d_call: -
j_call: TRBJ1-4

cdr3_aa: CSADGGTGIQKLFF
cdr3_nt: TGCAGTGCGGATGGGGGGACAGGGATTCAAAAACTGTTTTTT
clone_size: -
v_call: TRBV20-1
d_call: TRBD1
j_call: TRBJ1-4

cdr3_aa: CASSRLGTGPYEQYF
cdr3_nt: TGTGCCAGCAGCCGGTTGGGAACAGGCCCCTACGAGCAGTACTTC
clone_size: -
v_call: TRBV14
d_call: -
j_call: TRBJ2-7

cdr3_aa: CASSQEPQGGGYTF
cdr3_nt: TGTGCCAGCAGCCAAGAACCCCAGGGAGGGGGCTACACCTTC
clone_size: -
v_call: TRBV4-2
d_call: -
j_call: TRBJ1-2

cdr3_aa: CASADYNNEQFF
cdr3_nt: TGTGCCAGCGCCGATTACAACAATGAGCAGTTCTTC
clone_size: -
v_call: TRBV12-3/TRBV12-4
d_call: -
j_call: TRBJ2-1

cdr3_aa: CASSLSLGQGYGYTF
cdr3_nt: TGTGCCAGCAGTTTATCCTTGGGACAGGGATATGGCTACACCTTC
clone_size: -
v_call: TRBV28
d_call: TRBD1
j_call: TRBJ1-2

cdr3_aa: CSARSPRGGETQYF
cdr3_nt: TGCAGTGCTAGATCCCCTCGGGGAGGGGAGACCCAGTACTTC
clone_size: -
v_call: TRBV20-1
d_call: TRBD2
j_call: TRBJ2-5

cdr3_aa: CATSDTGGPTGELFF
cdr3_nt: TGTGCCACCAGTGATACGGGGGGGCCCACCGGGGAGCTGTTTTTT
clone_size: -
v_call: TRBV24-1
d_call: TRBD2
j_call: TRBJ2-2

cdr3_aa: CASSHVTNEQFF
cdr3_nt: TGTGCCAGCAGCCACGTGACGAATGAGCAGTTCTTC
clone_size: -
v_call: TRBV7-2
d_call: -
j_call: TRBJ2-1

cdr3_aa: CSAMGPGSYNEQFF
cdr3_nt: TGCAGTGCTATGGGCCCGGGTTCCTACAATGAGCAGTTCTTC
clone_size: few
v_call: TRBV20-1
d_call: -
j_call: TRBJ2-1

cdr3_aa: CSVARDRQETQYF
cdr3_nt: TGCAGCGTTGCCAGAGACAGGCAAGAGACCCAGTACTTC
clone_size: few
v_call: TRBV29-1
d_call: -
j_call: TRBJ2-5

cdr3_aa: CTTSNGGMQFF
cdr3_nt: TGTACCACCAGTAATGGGGGAATGCAGTTCTTC
clone_size: -
v_call: TRBV24-1
d_call: -
j_call: TRBJ2-1

cdr3_aa: CAGSYARTQYF
cdr3_nt: TGTGCCGGCAGTTACGCTCGTACGCAGTATTTT
clone_size: -
v_call: TRBV6-2/TRBV6-3
d_call: -
j_call: TRBJ2-3

cdr3_aa: CASSRECIYEQYF
cdr3_nt: TGCGCCAGCAGCCGAGAATGCATCTACGAGCAGTACTTC
clone_size: -
v_call: TRBV4-3
d_call: -
j_call: TRBJ2-7

cdr3_aa: CASSPGQVHGYTF
cdr3_nt: TGTGCCAGCAGTCCGGGACAGGTCCATGGCTACACCTTC
clone_size: -
v_call: TRBV6-6
d_call: TRBD1
j_call: TRBJ1-2

cdr3_aa: CASSKRLAEELFEQYF
cdr3_nt: TGTGCCAGCAGCAAACGACTAGCGGAGGAGTTGTTCGAGCAGTACTTC
clone_size: -
v_call: TRBV4-2
d_call: TRBD2
j_call: TRBJ2-7

cdr3_aa: CSVGPRTYSEQYF
cdr3_nt: TGCAGCGTTGGACCCCGAACCTACTCCGAGCAGTACTTC
clone_size: -
v_call: TRBV29-1
d_call: -
j_call: TRBJ2-7

cdr3_aa: CSVTGLANEKLFF
cdr3_nt: TGCAGCGTAACAGGGTTGGCTAATGAAAAACTGTTTTTT
clone_size: -
v_call: TRBV29-1
d_call: -
j_call: TRBJ1-4

cdr3_aa: CSAEAGGLETQYF
cdr3_nt: TGCAGTGCGGAGGCAGGGGGCCTGGAGACCCAGTACTTC
clone_size: -
v_call: TRBV20-1
d_call: TRBD1
j_call: TRBJ2-5

cdr3_aa: CSAKQETQYF
cdr3_nt: TGCAGTGCTAAACAAGAGACCCAGTACTTC
clone_size: -
v_call: TRBV20-1
d_call: -
j_call: TRBJ2-5

cdr3_aa: CASSEAHRDEQFF
cdr3_nt: TGTGCCAGCAGTGAAGCACACAGGGATGAGCAGTTCTTC
clone_size: -
v_call: TRBV25-1
d_call: -
j_call: TRBJ2-1

cdr3_aa: CASSPGQRNEKLFF
cdr3_nt: TGTGCCAGCAGCCCCGGGCAGCGTAATGAAAAACTGTTTTTT
clone_size: few
v_call: TRBV12-3/TRBV12-4
d_call: -
j_call: TRBJ1-4

cdr3_aa: CAISPTGSTDTQYF
cdr3_nt: TGTGCCATCAGCCCGACAGGTTCGACAGATACGCAGTATTTT
clone_size: -
v_call: TRBV10-3
d_call: -
j_call: TRBJ2-3

cdr3_aa: CSARDRKGNNQPQHF
cdr3_nt: TGCAGTGCTAGAGATAGGAAGGGGAACAATCAGCCCCAGCATTTT
clone_size: -
v_call: TRBV20-1
d_call: -
j_call: TRBJ1-5

cdr3_aa: CATRTSGNNEQFF
cdr3_nt: TGTGCCACCAGGACTAGCGGAAACAATGAGCAGTTCTTC
clone_size: -
v_call: TRBV6-1
d_call: TRBD2
j_call: TRBJ2-1

cdr3_aa: CATRRNLNEKLFF
cdr3_nt: TGTGCCACAAGACGGAACCTAAATGAAAAACTGTTTTTT
clone_size: once
v_call: TRBV28
d_call: -
j_call: TRBJ1-4

cdr3_aa: CASSSPTGRGNQPQHF
cdr3_nt: TGTGCCAGCAGTTCCCCGACAGGACGGGGCAATCAGCCCCAGCATTTT
clone_size: -
v_call: TRBV12-3/TRBV12-4
d_call: -
j_call: TRBJ1-5

cdr3_aa: CASSQGGLSYEQYF
cdr3_nt: TGTGCCAGCAGCCAGGGGGGTTTATCATACGAGCAGTACTTC
clone_size: many
v_call: TRBV3-1
d_call: -
j_call: TRBJ2-7

cdr3_aa: CSVQGLSEAKNIQYF
cdr3_nt: TGCAGCGTTCAAGGACTATCGGAAGCCAAAAACATTCAGTACTTC
clone_size: -
v_call: TRBV29-1
d_call: -
j_call: TRBJ2-4

cdr3_aa: CASSLRDRGFRAEAFF
cdr3_nt: TGTGCCAGCAGTTTACGGGACAGGGGTTTTCGGGCTGAAGCTTTCTTT
clone_size: -
v_call: TRBV6-6
d_call: TRBD1
j_call: TRBJ1-1

cdr3_aa: CSVGRLLVNEQFF
cdr3_nt: TGCAGCGTTGGCCGCCTCCTCGTCAATGAGCAGTTCTTC
clone_size: few
v_call: TRBV29-1
d_call: -
j_call: TRBJ2-1

cdr3_aa: CSARAPGTFNTEAFF
cdr3_nt: TGCAGTGCTAGGGCGCCCGGGACATTCAACACTGAAGCTTTCTTT
clone_size: -
v_call: TRBV20-1
d_call: -
j_call: TRBJ1-1

cdr3_aa: CASSQGTLTQETQYF
cdr3_nt: TGCGCCAGCAGCCAAGGTACTCTAACCCAAGAGACCCAGTACTTC
clone_size: few
v_call: TRBV4-1
d_call: -
j_call: TRBJ2-5

cdr3_aa: CASSFRQGAPYEQYF
cdr3_nt: TGTGCCAGCAGCTTCAGACAGGGGGCCCCCTACGAGCAGTACTTC
clone_size: -
v_call: TRBV7-9
d_call: TRBD1
j_call: TRBJ2-7

cdr3_aa: CASSQDWPVEEKLFF
cdr3_nt: TGCGCCAGCAGCCAAGATTGGCCCGTGGAGGAAAAACTGTTTTTT
clone_size: -
v_call: TRBV4-1
d_call: -
j_call: TRBJ1-4

cdr3_aa: CASSFVSIEQFF
cdr3_nt: TGTGCCAGCAGCTTCGTTAGCATTGAGCAGTTCTTC
clone_size: -
v_call: TRBV7-2
d_call: -
j_call: TRBJ2-1